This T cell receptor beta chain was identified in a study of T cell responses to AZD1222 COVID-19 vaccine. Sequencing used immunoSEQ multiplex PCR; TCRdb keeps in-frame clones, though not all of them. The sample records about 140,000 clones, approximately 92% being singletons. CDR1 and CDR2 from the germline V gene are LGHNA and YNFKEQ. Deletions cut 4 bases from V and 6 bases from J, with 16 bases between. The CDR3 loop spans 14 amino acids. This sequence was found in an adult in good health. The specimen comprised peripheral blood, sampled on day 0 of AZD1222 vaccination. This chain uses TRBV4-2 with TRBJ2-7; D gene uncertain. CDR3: CASSPSPRYSEQYF. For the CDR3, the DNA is TGTGCCAGCAGCCCCTCCCCGAGGTACTCCGAGCAGTACTTC.